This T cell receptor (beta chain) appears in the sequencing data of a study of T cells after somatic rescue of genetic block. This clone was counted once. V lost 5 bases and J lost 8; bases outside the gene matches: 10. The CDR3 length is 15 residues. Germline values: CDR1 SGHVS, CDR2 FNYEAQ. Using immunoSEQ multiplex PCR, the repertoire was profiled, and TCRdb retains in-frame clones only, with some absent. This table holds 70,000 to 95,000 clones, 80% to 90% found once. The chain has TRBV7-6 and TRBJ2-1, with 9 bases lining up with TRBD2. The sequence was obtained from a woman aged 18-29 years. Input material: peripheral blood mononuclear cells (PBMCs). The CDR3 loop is CASSPGLARDDEQFF. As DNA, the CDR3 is TGTGCCAGCAGCCCCGGACTAGCGAGGGACGATGAGCAGTTCTTC.